Below are 25 T cell receptor beta chains sequenced from a single sample in a study of blood T cell repertoires in COVID-19 (dated by TCRdb to 2018 to 2020). Receptors were amplified or captured by the immunoSEQ multiplex PCR assay. Here the immuneACCESS table is served through TCRdb, limited to in-frame sequences with V and J called. Missing clones are a known gap in these copies; in checked studies unresolved V genes cover under half, and the rest lacks a known reason. This sample has tens of thousands of clones in its table, and around 83% of those were observed once. Less than 40% of the sample comes from the top ten. Sequenced sample: peripheral blood. These receptor sequences come from a man older than 75 with active or convalescent COVID-19.

This clone was recorded a few times. This sequence joins TRBV5-1 and TRBJ2-3; 7 bases are shared with TRBD2. CDR1 and CDR2 (germline): SGHRS, YFSETQ. This CDR3 region has 15 residues. J was trimmed by 2 bases and V by 0 bases; bases with no gene match: 3. CDR3 bases: TGCGCCAGCAGCTTGGCCGGGGGGATCACAGATACGCAGTATTTT. This codes for CASSLAGGITDTQYF.

This chain connects TRBV5-4 to TRBJ2-7, with 8 positions matching TRBD1. The CDR3 runs to 14 residues. V lost 1 base, J lost 6 bases, and 6 bases stayed unmatched. Looked up from germline, CDR1 is SGHNT and CDR2 is YYREEE (reference sequence). CDR3 in amino acids: CASSLTGGNGEQYF. In DNA form, the CDR3 reads TGTGCCAGCAGCTTGACAGGGGGGAACGGCGAGCAGTACTTC.

The rearrangement links TRBV28 to TRBJ1-4; TRBD1 agrees at 10 bases. The CDR3 runs 17 residues. Germline V gene data show CDR1 as MDHEN and CDR2 as SYDVKM. Losses at the gene ends were 5 bases for V and 5 bases for J; bases not matched to a gene: 11. CDR3 nucleotides: TGTGCCAGCAGTATATCCGGGACAGGGGCTCAAAATGAAAAACTGTTTTTT. Protein sequence: CASSISGTGAQNEKLFF.

Ten or more counts support this clone. The chain links TRBV3-1 (or the pseudogene TRBV3-2) to TRBJ2-7, with D perhaps TRBD1 (7 bases). This CDR3 is built from 15 residues. The germline V and J ends were trimmed by 0 bases and 5 bases, with 14 bases remaining between them. CDR1 is LGHDT, CDR2 YNNKEL, per germline (reference sequence). The CDR3 reads CASSQDRLRGDEQYF. The CDR3 bases are TGTGCCAGCAGCCAAGATCGCCTCAGGGGGGACGAGCAGTACTTC.

J is TRBJ1-3 and V is TRBV7-8; the D is unclear. Trimming cost V 0 bases and J 0 bases, with 12 bases left between them. This CDR3 spans 17 amino acids. The V gene's germline CDR1 is SGHVS and CDR2 FQNEAQ. CDR3 DNA: TGTGCCAGCAGCTTAGCGAGGGCAGCCCTCTCTGGAAACACCATATATTTT. Encoded protein: CASSLARAALSGNTIYF. The full variable domain, with the rest looked up from reference TRBV7-8 and TRBJ1-3, is GAGVSQSPRYKVAKRGQDVALRCDPISGHVSLFWYQQALGQGPEFLTYFQNEAQLDKSGLPSDRFFAERPEGSVSTLKIQRTQQEDSAVYLCASSLARAALSGNTIYFGEGSWLTVV.

The gene calls are TRBV4-1 and TRBJ2-3, with 8 bases aligning to TRBD1. The CDR3 runs 16 residues. Germline CDR1 reads MGHRA; CDR2 reads YSYEKL. The ends lost 0 bases at V and 5 bases at J; junction bases unmatched: 7. The CDR3, as DNA: TGCGCCAGCAGCCAAGATCCCAGGGGGCGTAAAGATACGCAGTATTTT. Translation: CASSQDPRGRKDTQYF.

V and J are TRBV15 and TRBJ1-2, with D hard to call. From germline, CDR1 is LNHNV and CDR2 YYDKDF (reference sequence). This CDR3 has 15 residues. V gave up 1 base and J gave up 8 bases, with 17 bases separating them. CDR3 protein: CATSRGALGPFGYTF. The CDR3, as DNA: TGTGCCACCAGCAGAGGGGCGCTTGGGCCCTTCGGCTACACCTTC.

This clone has just a few counts. The chain uses TRBV6-1 and TRBJ2-7; no reliable D call. CDR3 length: 12 amino acids. V dropped 0 bases and J dropped 6 bases, with 6 bases sitting between them. Germline V CDR1 and CDR2: MNHNS, SASEGT. The CDR3 region is CASSEASLEQYF. The CDR3 nucleotides are TGTGCCAGCAGTGAAGCTTCCCTCGAGCAGTACTTC.

The chain combines TRBV29-1 with TRBJ1-1; 9 nucleotides agree with TRBD1. V lost 3 bases to trimming and J lost 4 bases; unmatched junction nucleotides: 3. This CDR3 is built from 13 residues. In germline, CDR1 is SQVTM, CDR2 ANQGSEA. The CDR3 region is CSVEGQGGTEAFF. The CDR3, as DNA: TGCAGCGTTGAGGGACAGGGAGGCACTGAAGCTTTCTTT.

This sequence joins TRBV5-1 and TRBJ1-5; 7 bases are a match to TRBD1. CDR1 is SGHRS and CDR2 is YFSETQ in the germline V gene. V shed 3 bases, J shed 0 bases, and the junction held 0 bases outside the gene matches. The CDR3 is made up of 14 amino acids. CDR3 amino acids: CASSSGGSNQPQHF. CDR3 DNA: TGCGCCAGCAGCTCAGGGGGTAGCAATCAGCCCCAGCATTTT.

The chain employs TRBV4-1 and TRBJ1-1; 10 nucleotides agree with TRBD1. Per germline, CDR1 MGHRA and CDR2 YSYEKL. This CDR3 region has 18 residues. The ends lost 3 bases at V and 1 base at J; junction bases unmatched: 11. CDR3 in amino acids: CASSHTTGTGVGNTEAFF. The DNA for the CDR3 is TGCGCCAGCAGCCATACCACCGGGACAGGGGTTGGGAACACTGAAGCTTTCTTT.

The chain links TRBV27 to TRBJ1-1; D gene unclear. The V and J ends lost 8 bases and 4 bases respectively, with 8 bases between them. The length of the CDR3 is 11 residues. Germline values: CDR1 MNHEY, CDR2 SMNVEV (reference sequence). The CDR3 region has the DNA TGTGCCAGCGGCAGAAGCACTGAAGCTTTCTTT. Translated: CASGRSTEAFF.

The genes are TRBV19 and TRBJ1-5, with a tentative D call TRBD1 (6 bases). Trimming pared 8 bases from V and 9 bases from J, leaving 26 bases between. The CDR3 covers 16 residues. Germline assignment: CDR1 LNHDA and CDR2 SQIVND (reference sequence). The CDR3 DNA sequence: TGTGCCAGTTCAGACTGGACAGCCACAAAGGACTGGCCCCAGCATTTT. Residues: CASSDWTATKDWPQHF.

This clone occurred once. This chain links TRBV18 with TRBJ2-7; D may be TRBD2 (5 bases). The germline V gene encodes CDR1 KGHSH and CDR2 LQKENI. V lost 2 bases, J lost 7 bases, and 9 bases lay in between. The CDR3 loop spans 12 amino acids. In DNA, the CDR3 is TGTGCCAGCTCACCAGAGAGGGATGAGCAGTACTTC. As protein: CASSPERDEQYF.

V is TRBV21-1 and J is TRBJ1-4. TRBV21-1 is annotated as a pseudogene. The CDR3 sequence is 14 residues long. CDR3 in DNA: TGTGCCAGCAGCAATGTCGGGTCTGGGGAAAAACTGTTTTTT. Encoded protein: CASSNVGSGEKLFF.

V is TRBV19 and J is TRBJ2-5; 13 bases map to TRBD2. Germline CDR1 is LNHDA and CDR2 is SQIVND (reference sequence). The CDR3 length is 15 residues. V lost 6 bases to trimming and J lost 5 bases; unmatched junction nucleotides: 6. In DNA, the CDR3 is TGTGCCAGTAGGACTAGCGGGGGGCCATGGGAGACCCAGTACTTC. Translating gives CASRTSGGPWETQYF.

The genes are TRBV30 and TRBJ2-1, with a tentative D call TRBD1 (5 bases). This CDR3 is built from 13 residues. V lost 0 bases, J lost 8 bases, and 11 bases lay in between. CDR1 and CDR2 (germline): GTSNPN, SVGIG (reference sequence). The CDR3, as DNA: TGTGCCTGGAGTGTGATAGGGGTCGATGAGCAGTTCTTC. Its protein is CAWSVIGVDEQFF. Full variable domain (missing parts from reference TRBV30 and TRBJ2-1): SQTIHQWPATLVQPVGSPLSLECTVEGTSNPNLYWYRQAAGRGLQLLFYSVGIGQISSEVPQNLSASRPQDRQFILSSKKLLLSDSGFYLCAWSVIGVDEQFFGPGTRLTVL.

This chain connects TRBV27 to TRBJ2-7, with D maybe TRBD1 (5 bases). This CDR3 is built from 14 residues. Germline CDR1 MNHEY, CDR2 SMNVEV (reference sequence). V lost 2 bases and J lost 0, with 8 bases in between. This CDR3 reads CASSLSRASYEQYF. CDR3 sequence (DNA): TGTGCCAGCAGTTTAAGCAGGGCCTCCTACGAGCAGTACTTC.

The rearrangement uses TRBV24-1 and TRBJ2-1, with a possible D match to TRBD2 (6 bases). CDR1 KGHDR and CDR2 SFDVKD come from the germline V gene. The CDR3 contains 13 residues. V gave up 1 base and J gave up 8 bases, with 8 bases separating them. CDR3 DNA sequence: TGTGCCACCAGTGATTTCGGAGGGGATGAGCAGTTCTTC. Translation gives CATSDFGGDEQFF.

This chain links TRBV7-3 with TRBJ2-3, with a possible D match to TRBD2 (6 bases). V was pared by 4 bases and J by 0 bases, with 11 bases between. Germline V lookup: CDR1 SGHTA, CDR2 FQGTGA. This CDR3 has 15 amino acids. The CDR3 DNA is TGTGCCAGCAGCTACGGGGGAGCTAGCACAGATACGCAGTATTTT. It yields the protein CASSYGGASTDTQYF.

The genes are TRBV25-1 and TRBJ2-1; 8 bases fit TRBD2. The CDR3 is 15 amino acids. In germline, CDR1 is MGHDK, CDR2 SYGVNS. J was trimmed by 5 bases and V by 2 bases; bases with no gene match: 5. This chain's CDR3 is CASSERLARDNEQFF. Written as DNA, the CDR3 is TGTGCCAGCAGTGAAAGACTAGCGCGGGACAATGAGCAGTTCTTC. The full variable domain, in which reference TRBV25-1 and TRBJ2-1 provide the parts outside the CDR3, is EADIYQTPRYLVIGTGKKITLECSQTMGHDKMYWYQQDPGMELHLIHYSYGVNSTEKGDLSSESTVSRIRTEHFPLTLESARPSHTSQYLCASSERLARDNEQFFGPGTRLTVL.

The chain uses TRBV7-2 and TRBJ1-5; D possibly corresponds to TRBD1 (6 bases). CDR1 is SGHTA and CDR2 is FQGNSA in the germline V gene. The V gene lost 5 bases and the J gene lost 4 bases, with 12 bases spanning the gap. The CDR3 has 14 amino acids. CDR3 in amino acids: CASSPDRRNQPQHF. The CDR3 region has the DNA TGTGCCAGCAGCCCAGACAGGAGGAATCAGCCCCAGCATTTT.

The V call is TRBV4-2, the J call TRBJ2-1, with TRBD1 identical over 11 bases. This CDR3 has 16 amino acids. Germline assignment: CDR1 LGHNA and CDR2 YNFKEQ. The ends lost 3 bases at V and 7 bases at J; junction bases unmatched: 8. DNA for the CDR3: TGTGCCAGCAGCCAGGCCGGGACAGGGGGGTTTAATGAGCAGTTCTTC. Translated, it gives CASSQAGTGGFNEQFF.

This clone was found a few times. The rearrangement uses TRBV18 and TRBJ2-7; unclear D gene. With 0 bases removed from V and 4 bases from J, the gap between germline ends came to 7 bases. In germline, CDR1 is KGHSH, CDR2 LQKENI. The CDR3 sequence is 13 residues long. CDR3: CASSPPSAYEQYF. Written as DNA, the CDR3 is TGTGCCAGCTCACCACCGAGCGCTTACGAGCAGTACTTC.

The V and J genes are TRBV5-1 and TRBJ2-2, with TRBD2 as a possible D gene (5 bases). The CDR3 runs to 14 residues. Trimming cost V 2 bases and J 1 base, with 6 bases left between them. Germline V gene data show CDR1 as SGHRS and CDR2 as YFSETQ. CDR3 in DNA: TGCGCCAGCAGCTTCGGGGTGAACACCGGGGAGCTGTTTTTT. It specifies CASSFGVNTGELFF.